The clone carrying this T cell receptor (beta chain) was counted between two and nine times. Its antigen is not known. CDR1 and CDR2 from the germline V gene are SGHDN and FVKESK. The CDR3 spans 14 residues. V dropped 0 bases and J dropped 7 bases, with 9 bases sitting between them. This specimen comes from a study of T-cell memory formation after mild COVID-19. General study points: Memory from before infection featured some responding clones, which suggests cross-reactive memory joined. Day 15 to 85 contracting clones showed balanced CD4/CD8; later expanders leaned CD4+.

A 5'RACE reaction primed in the constant segment made cDNA libraries of TCR alpha and TCR beta, and these carried sample barcodes and UMIs. TCRdb ran MiXCR on the 5' RACE reads and lists one entry per CDR3 protein. The sample yields about 190,000 distinct CDR3 sequences, approximately 20% seen once. The receptor's source is an adult woman who had mild COVID-19 (a few samples of this study predate the infection). Cell type and time point are not known. V is TRBV14 and J is TRBJ2-2; D perhaps matches TRBD2 (5 bases). Sample: PBMCs or a T cell subset sorted from them (not recorded which). Here the CDR3 reads CASSQDSGIGELFF. The CDR3 nucleotides are TGTGCCAGCAGCCAAGATTCCGGGATCGGGGAGCTGTTTTTT.